A selection of T cell receptor beta chains follows, all from one sample in a study of blood T cell repertoires in COVID-19. Using immunoSEQ multiplex PCR, the repertoire was profiled, and TCRdb retains in-frame clones only, with some absent. The sample shows 180,000 or so clones, more than 75% of them seen only once. Input material: PBMCs or T cells enriched from blood (not recorded which). The receptors shown here come from a man in his sixties who had been exposed to COVID-19. The conserved cysteine and the conserved F or W are not part of the CDR3 here.

len: 11; v_gene: TRBV24-1; CDR3aa: ATSDPGQGEQY
len: 14; v_gene: TRBV5-6; CDR3aa: ASSRGGDRLFYEQY
len: 11; v_gene: TRBV10-3; CDR3aa: ANSQGGTGELF
len: 13; v_gene: TRBV7-2; CDR3aa: ASSLAGGYTGELF
len: 13; v_gene: TRBV6-5; CDR3aa: ASRKAGGNTGELF
len: 14; v_gene: TRBV10-2; CDR3aa: ASSRRDTGSNQPQH
len: 10; v_gene: TRBV21-1; CDR3aa: ASTTGLDEAF
len: 10; v_gene: TRBV12-2; CDR3aa: ASRSSDTEAF
len: 14; v_gene: TRBV15; CDR3aa: ATSPKDRPSWGEQY
len: 14; v_gene: TRBV30; CDR3aa: AWDRDRGLLNYGYT
len: 16; v_gene: TRBV28; CDR3aa: ASRTVQRALLRTYEQY
len: 13; v_gene: TRBV18; CDR3aa: ASSLKQGETEKLF
len: 13; v_gene: TRBV19; CDR3aa: ACRTGVAYNSPLH
len: 13; v_gene: TRBV7-2; CDR3aa: ASSLRTGTNYGYT
len: 11; v_gene: TRBV9; CDR3aa: ASTLGGQGEAF
len: 13; v_gene: TRBV7-3; CDR3aa: ASSSGTSGNNEQF
len: 14; v_gene: TRBV6-1; CDR3aa: ASSALQGVSNQPQH
len: 10; v_gene: TRBV28; CDR3aa: ASSFQGWPQH
len: 16; v_gene: TRBV7-2; CDR3aa: ASSLADSRALSDNEQF
len: 11; v_gene: TRBV9; CDR3aa: ASSAPGGVGYT
len: 12; v_gene: TRBV19; CDR3aa: ASSSAGGNYGYT
len: 11; v_gene: TRBV25-1; CDR3aa: ASSDTWQVEQF
len: 12; v_gene: TRBV7-3; CDR3aa: ASSLSQGNTEAF
len: 16; v_gene: TRBV4-3; CDR3aa: ASSQTTGGSGNTDTQY
len: 12; v_gene: TRBV24-1; CDR3aa: ATSDLRKDREKH
len: 16; v_gene: TRBV9; CDR3aa: ASSPRGQGASLGEKLF
len: 16; v_gene: TRBV9; CDR3aa: ASSVGLAGGVSTGELF
len: 12; v_gene: TRBV18; CDR3aa: ASSRLQGAGELF
len: 13; v_gene: TRBV30; CDR3aa: AWRGLSPNTGELF
len: 17; v_gene: TRBV18; CDR3aa: ASSVLDGTGTSGSYEQY
len: 12; v_gene: TRBV28; CDR3aa: ASSLGDRDTPQH
len: 13; v_gene: TRBV5-1; CDR3aa: ASSLRDRDSYEQY
len: 12; v_gene: TRBV6-5; CDR3aa: ASSSGGVATEAF
len: 15; v_gene: TRBV7-9; CDR3aa: ASSLAGQGVWGNEQF
len: 13; v_gene: TRBV5-1; CDR3aa: ASSLTRVEMSEAF
len: 15; v_gene: TRBV27; CDR3aa: ASSPPWTGSGNQPQH
len: 15; v_gene: TRBV5-1; CDR3aa: ASSLQASGTPIYEQY
len: 14; v_gene: TRBV30; CDR3aa: AWKTLGASSNTEAF
len: 12; v_gene: TRBV1; CDR3aa: TSSQGPLDNEQF
len: 10; v_gene: TRBV7-2; CDR3aa: ASSYGTGARF
len: 12; v_gene: TRBV7-9; CDR3aa: ASSLTNTGSPQH
len: 14; v_gene: TRBV11-2; CDR3aa: ASSWEDRTYSYEQY
len: 13; v_gene: TRBV19; CDR3aa: ASRFGLAGTGELF
len: 11; v_gene: TRBV29-1; CDR3aa: SGGGHGTGELF
len: 13; v_gene: TRBV2; CDR3aa: ASSQTGATNEKLF
len: 12; v_gene: TRBV6-5; CDR3aa: ASIPDRPNTEAF
len: 14; v_gene: TRBV6-1; CDR3aa: ASSEAGQGNPYEQY
len: 12; v_gene: TRBV7-3; CDR3aa: ASSLDGRGYEQY
len: 14; v_gene: TRBV24-1; CDR3aa: ATSDPLKGGVNEQF
len: 9; v_gene: TRBV20-1; CDR3aa: SATLTDTQY
len: 12; v_gene: TRBV7-2; CDR3aa: ASSLDPGTGEQF
len: 13; v_gene: TRBV11-2; CDR3aa: ASSSPRGSNQPQH
len: 13; v_gene: TRBV6-5; CDR3aa: ASTGGGRSVREQF
len: 11; v_gene: TRBV2; CDR3aa: ASGGGTNEKLF